Below are 5 T cell receptor beta chains sequenced from a single sample in a study of cytomegalovirus exposure and HLA in healthy donors. The study ran its PCR with 60 Vbeta and 13 Jbeta primers. TCRdb's copy holds only in-frame clones and misses some; the assay was immunoSEQ multiplex PCR. The sample consists of some 98,000 clones, approximately 80% of them appearing once. The sequenced material came from PBMCs. All receptors come from a female donor in good health and CMV-seropositive.

The J gene is TRBJ2-7, the V gene TRBV27; D perhaps matches TRBD1 (6 bases). Trimming pared 2 bases from V and 2 bases from J, leaving 19 bases between. Germline CDR1 is MNHEY and CDR2 is SMNVEV (reference sequence). The CDR3 length is 17 residues. CDR3: CASSLPGPTGRAYEQYF. Written as DNA, the CDR3 is TGTGCCAGCAGTTTACCCGGCCCGACAGGTCGAGCCTACGAGCAGTACTTC.

J is TRBJ1-4 and V is TRBV6-4; 10 nucleotides align to TRBD1. The CDR3 is 14 residues long. V lost 9 bases, J lost 4 bases, and 5 bases stayed unmatched. The germline V gene encodes CDR1 MRHNA and CDR2 SNTAGT. The CDR3, as DNA: TGTGCCAGGGGGACAGGGGTCCTTAATGAAAAACTGTTTTTT. Translated: CARGTGVLNEKLFF.

The chain employs TRBV7-6 and TRBJ2-3; TRBD2 might be the D (5 bases). The V end was cut by 0 bases, the J end by 6 bases, with 7 bases between. Germline V gene data show CDR1 as SGHVS and CDR2 as FNYEAQ. CDR3 size: 13 residues. For the CDR3, the DNA is TGTGCCAGCAGCTTAGCGGGAGCGGATACGCAGTATTTT. Encoded protein: CASSLAGADTQYF.

Here the CDR3 DNA reads TGTGCCAGCAGCGTAACAGGCCGACCCTACGAGCAGTACTTC. It specifies CASSVTGRPYEQYF. This chain connects TRBV9 to TRBJ2-7, with TRBD1 as a possible D gene (5 bases). Trimming removed 1 base from V and 2 bases from J, with 10 bases in between. The CDR3 contains 14 residues. Germline lookup yields CDR1 SGDLS and CDR2 YYNGEE. The complete variable domain, with remaining parts taken from reference TRBV9 and TRBJ2-7, reads DSGVTQTPKHLITATGQRVTLRCSPRSGDLSVYWYQQSLDQGLQFLIQYYNGEERAKGNILERFSAQQFPDLHSELNLSSLELGDSALYFCASSVTGRPYEQYFGPGTRLTVT.

The chain employs TRBV4-1 and TRBJ1-1; possibly TRBD1 for D (5 bases). Per the germline V gene, CDR1 is MGHRA and CDR2 is YSYEKL. The ends were cut back, 2 bases at V and 7 bases at J, with 8 bases in the middle. The CDR3 extends over 12 amino acids. CDR3 coding DNA: TGCGCCAGCAGCCAACCCGACAGTGAAGCTTTCTTT. Translating gives CASSQPDSEAFF.